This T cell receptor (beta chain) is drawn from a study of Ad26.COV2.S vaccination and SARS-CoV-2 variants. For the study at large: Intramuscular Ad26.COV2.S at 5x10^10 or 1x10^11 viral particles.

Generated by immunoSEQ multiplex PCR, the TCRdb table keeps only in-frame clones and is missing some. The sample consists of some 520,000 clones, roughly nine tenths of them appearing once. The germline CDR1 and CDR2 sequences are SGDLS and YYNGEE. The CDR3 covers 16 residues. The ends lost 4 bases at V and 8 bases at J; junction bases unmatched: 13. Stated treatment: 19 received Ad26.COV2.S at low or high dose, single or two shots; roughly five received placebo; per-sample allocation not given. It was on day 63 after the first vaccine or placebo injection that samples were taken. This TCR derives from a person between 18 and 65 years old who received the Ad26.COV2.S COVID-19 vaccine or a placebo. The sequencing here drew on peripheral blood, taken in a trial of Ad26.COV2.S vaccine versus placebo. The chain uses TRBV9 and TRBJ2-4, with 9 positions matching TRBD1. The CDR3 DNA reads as TGTGCCAGCAGCCCGGGACAGGGCCTTGCGGTCGACATTCAGTACTTC. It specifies CASSPGQGLAVDIQYF.